Each of the 30 T cell receptor beta chains below was sequenced from the same sample in a study of cytomegalovirus exposure and HLA in healthy donors. The PCR made use of 60 Vbeta and 13 Jbeta primers. Produced via immunoSEQ multiplex PCR; TCRdb's table is partial and in-frame only. The sample lists about 160,000 clones; around 74% were seen once. Input material: PBMCs. Receptor source: a female donor in good health and CMV-seronegative.

The genes are TRBV29-1 and TRBJ2-2, with 7 bases fitting TRBD1. V shed 7 bases, J shed 1 base, and the junction held 3 bases outside the gene matches. The germline gives CDR1 SQVTM, CDR2 ANQGSEA. The CDR3 covers 13 residues. CDR3 sequence: CSAGTVNTGELFF. The CDR3 DNA is TGCAGCGCCGGGACAGTGAACACCGGGGAGCTGTTTTTT.

This chain uses TRBV2 with TRBJ1-5, with 7 bases fitting TRBD1. The CDR3 is 13 residues long. The ends lost 10 bases at V and 4 bases at J; junction bases unmatched: 7. From germline, CDR1 is SNHLY and CDR2 FYNNEI. The CDR3: CATLQGLNQPQHF. CDR3 DNA: TGTGCCACCTTACAGGGGCTTAATCAGCCCCAGCATTTT.

V is TRBV5-8 and J is TRBJ1-5; D may be TRBD1 (5 bases). There are 15 residues in the CDR3. V was pared by 1 base and J by 1 base, with 9 bases between. Looked up from germline, CDR1 is SGHTS and CDR2 is YDEGEE. The CDR3 DNA reads as TGTGCCAGCAGCTTGCAGGGCATCAGCAATCAGCCCCAGCATTTT. It translates to CASSLQGISNQPQHF.

The chain joins TRBV5-1 to TRBJ1-6; maybe TRBD1 (5 bases). The V end was cut by 0 bases, the J end by 7 bases, with 11 bases between. The CDR3 sequence is 15 residues long. Germline lookup yields CDR1 SGHRS and CDR2 YFSETQ. This CDR3 reads CASSLGQGRNSPLHF. The CDR3 DNA reads TGCGCCAGCAGCTTGGGTCAGGGCCGGAATTCACCCCTCCACTTT.

The V gene is TRBV4-1, the J gene TRBJ1-5; TRBD1 is a possible D gene (6 bases). The CDR3 extends over 16 amino acids. Germline V gene lookup returns CDR1 MGHRA and CDR2 YSYEKL. Trimming took off 1 base at V and 5 bases at J, with 15 bases between the two ends. The CDR3 region has the DNA TGCGCCAGCAGCCAAGGGTTTAACAGGGAGCATCAGCCCCAGCATTTT. Amino acid sequence: CASSQGFNREHQPQHF.

The chain joins TRBV27 to TRBJ1-5, with 9 bases fitting TRBD1. The ends lost 0 bases at V and 2 bases at J; junction bases unmatched: 5. Germline CDR1 and CDR2: MNHEY and SMNVEV (reference sequence). The CDR3 contains 17 residues. This chain's CDR3 is CASSLSYRGLGNQPQHF. CDR3 nucleotide sequence: TGTGCCAGCAGTTTATCGTACAGGGGGCTAGGCAATCAGCCCCAGCATTTT.

This clone appeared a few times. V usage is TRBV30 and J usage is TRBJ1-5; TRBD1 might be the D (5 bases). The CDR3 contains 15 residues. Germline CDR1 and CDR2: GTSNPN and SVGIG (reference sequence). With 0 bases removed from V and 7 bases from J, the gap between germline ends came to 16 bases. Written as DNA, the CDR3 is TGTGCCTGGAGTGTACCGGGGGAGCGGCGGCAGCCCCAGCATTTT. It codes for CAWSVPGERRQPQHF.

V and J are TRBV5-1 and TRBJ2-7; 7 nucleotides agree with TRBD2. The V gene's germline CDR1 is SGHRS and CDR2 YFSETQ. The CDR3 covers 13 residues. V was pared by 4 bases and J by 2 bases, with 3 bases of the junction left unmatched. In nucleotides, the CDR3 is TGCGCCAGCAGCGAGCGGGAAGCCTACGAGCAGTACTTC. Amino acids: CASSEREAYEQYF.

The chain links TRBV5-5 to TRBJ1-4; 7 bases are a match to TRBD1. J gave up 7 bases and V 6 bases, and 9 bases lay outside the gene matches. This CDR3 has 14 amino acids. The germline gives CDR1 SGHKS, CDR2 YYEKEE (reference sequence). The CDR3 sequence is CASNPGAGGEKLFF. The CDR3 bases are TGTGCCAGCAACCCGGGGGCAGGGGGTGAAAAACTGTTTTTT.

The chain is built from TRBV13 and TRBJ1-1; 8 bases agree with TRBD1. The junction had 15 bases not matched to a gene; V was cut back by 4 bases and J by 5 bases. The CDR3 totals 17 residues. Germline loops: CDR1 PRHDT, CDR2 FYEKMQ (reference sequence). The CDR3 DNA sequence: TGTGCCAGCAGCTCCCCGATCACCAGGGGGCTGGGAACTGAAGCTTTCTTT. Translated: CASSSPITRGLGTEAFF.

V usage is TRBV4-1 and J usage is TRBJ2-3, with D possibly being TRBD2 (6 bases). The CDR3 is 15 amino acids. Germline assignment: CDR1 MGHRA and CDR2 YSYEKL. With 4 bases removed from V and 4 bases from J, the gap between germline ends came to 15 bases. CDR3 bases: TGCGCCAGCAGCCGTGCCTCCAGGGAGGCAGATACGCAGTATTTT. Its translation is CASSRASREADTQYF.

This clone was recorded a few times. This chain links TRBV5-6 with TRBJ2-3, with 8 bases aligning to TRBD2. Germline-derived CDR1 and CDR2 are SGHDT and YYEEEE. Germline trimming cut 2 bases from V and 6 bases from J; bases unmatched to any gene: 5. The CDR3 runs to 14 residues. CDR3 amino acids: CASSFRGGDDTQYF. In DNA, the CDR3 is TGTGCCAGCAGCTTTCGGGGGGGTGATGATACGCAGTATTTT.

This clone was picked up one time. The chain combines TRBV6-4 with TRBJ1-3; the match to TRBD1 covers 9 bases. With 5 bases clipped from V and 4 bases from J, the junction kept 6 bases outside the gene matches. The length of the CDR3 is 15 residues. In germline, CDR1 is MRHNA, CDR2 SNTAGT. The CDR3 sequence: CASSPGTGSGNTIYF. The CDR3 DNA follows: TGTGCCAGCAGTCCTGGGACAGGGTCCGGAAACACCATATATTTT.

This clone showed up just once. This sequence joins TRBV30 and TRBJ1-3; 11 bases are shared with TRBD1. CDR3 size: 18 residues. The ends lost 5 bases at V and 4 bases at J; junction bases unmatched: 16. The germline CDR1 and CDR2 sequences are GTSNPN and SVGIG (reference sequence). Written as DNA, the CDR3 is TGTGCCTGGTCGAGGGGACAGGGGGTGCCTTTGGCCGGAAACACCATATATTTT. Protein product: CAWSRGQGVPLAGNTIYF.

The chain recombines TRBV7-3 with TRBJ2-7, with 9 bases that match TRBD1. This CDR3 spans 15 amino acids. Trimming at V came to 5 bases and at J to 5 bases, leaving 10 bases not matched to a gene. Germline V lookup: CDR1 SGHTA, CDR2 FQGTGA. CDR3 protein: CASSLWTGATHEQYF. The CDR3 DNA reads as TGTGCCAGCAGCCTCTGGACAGGGGCCACCCACGAGCAGTACTTC.

The V gene is TRBV4-1, the J gene TRBJ1-4; a weak D match, TRBD1 (5 bases). The length of the CDR3 is 16 residues. The V gene's germline CDR1 is MGHRA and CDR2 YSYEKL. Between the trimmed V and J ends, which lost 1 base and 6 bases, there was a span of 15 bases. The CDR3 DNA follows: TGCGCCAGCAGCCAAGGTGGGAAGGGGCTTTATGAAAAACTGTTTTTT. Translation: CASSQGGKGLYEKLFF.

This chain links TRBV5-1 with TRBJ1-1; 8 bases align to TRBD1. V was clipped by 6 bases and J by 5 bases; unmatched bases: 9. The CDR3 is made up of 14 amino acids. CDR1 is SGHRS and CDR2 is YFSETQ in the germline V gene. DNA for the CDR3: TGCGCCAGCATCCCTCAGGGGGCCTTTACTGAAGCTTTCTTT. This codes for CASIPQGAFTEAFF.

The V gene is TRBV30, the J gene TRBJ2-2; D might be TRBD1 (5 bases). CDR3 length: 12 amino acids. The V end was cut by 2 bases, the J end by 7 bases, with 8 bases between. In germline, CDR1 is GTSNPN, CDR2 SVGIG (reference sequence). CDR3 nucleotides: TGTGCCTGGAGTCAGGGTGACGGGGAGCTGTTTTTT. The encoded protein is CAWSQGDGELFF.

V is TRBV10-3 and J is TRBJ1-4; TRBD1 matches at 8 bases. The CDR3 is 15 amino acids. Per germline, CDR1 ENHRY and CDR2 SYGVKD. The V and J ends lost 4 bases and 6 bases, in that order; junction bases with no gene match: 7. CDR3 bases: TGTGCCATCAGTGTCACAGGGGGGTTACATGAAAAACTGTTTTTT. Its protein is CAISVTGGLHEKLFF.

The rearrangement links TRBV30 to TRBJ2-5; TRBD2 aligns across 8 bases. CDR3 length equals 15 residues. V shed 0 bases, J shed 6 bases, and the junction held 9 bases outside the gene matches. Germline V lookup: CDR1 GTSNPN, CDR2 SVGIG (reference sequence). The CDR3 loop is CAWSVRSGRRQTQYF. The CDR3, as DNA: TGTGCCTGGAGTGTAAGAAGCGGGAGACGACAGACCCAGTACTTC.

This clone has only one observation. The chain carries TRBV5-1 and TRBJ1-1; TRBD1 is a possible D gene (6 bases). Looked up from germline, CDR1 is SGHRS and CDR2 is YFSETQ. Trimming removed 7 bases at V and 8 bases at J, with 18 bases between. The CDR3 covers 13 residues. The chain's CDR3 is CASFPTPRGEAFF. The CDR3 region has the DNA TGCGCCAGCTTTCCGACTCCTAGGGGGGAAGCTTTCTTT.

The J gene is TRBJ2-5, the V gene TRBV7-2; D possibly corresponds to TRBD2 (5 bases). Trimming left V 7 bases short and J 5 bases short, with 17 bases between. Germline loops: CDR1 SGHTA, CDR2 FQGNSA. The CDR3 length is 14 residues. The CDR3 DNA sequence: TGTGCCAGCACCCTACTAGTGTTCCAGGAGACCCAGTACTTC. This gives the protein CASTLLVFQETQYF. Variable domain in full (rest from reference TRBV7-2 and TRBJ2-5): GAGVSQSPSNKVTEKGKDVELRCDPISGHTALYWYRQSLGQGLEFLIYFQGNSAPDKSGLPSDRFSAERTGGSVSTLTIQRTQQEDSAVYLCASTLLVFQETQYFGPGTRLLVL.

The chain links TRBV19 to TRBJ1-3, with a weak D call TRBD1 (6 bases). Germline V lookup: CDR1 LNHDA, CDR2 SQIVND (reference sequence). The CDR3 is made up of 14 amino acids. Trimming removed 6 bases from V and 0 bases from J, with 9 bases in between. CDR3 sequence (DNA): TGTGCCAGTAGACAGGGTACCTCTGGAAACACCATATATTTT. It is translated as CASRQGTSGNTIYF.

This chain connects TRBV5-5 to TRBJ1-2; 7 bases match TRBD1. The germline V gene has CDR1 SGHKS and CDR2 YYEKEE (reference sequence). Losses at the gene ends were 4 bases for V and 3 bases for J; bases not matched to a gene: 3. The CDR3 runs 13 residues. CDR3 coding DNA: TGTGCCAGCAGCCTACAGGGGTACTATGGCTACACCTTC. It codes for CASSLQGYYGYTF.

The chain recombines TRBV30 with TRBJ1-6; D unclear. The CDR3 has 13 amino acids. V was shortened by 0 bases and J by 8 bases, with 8 bases between the two germline ends. Germline V lookup: CDR1 GTSNPN, CDR2 SVGIG (reference sequence). The CDR3 region has the DNA TGTGCCTGGAGTGTACAGTCCGATTCACCCCTCCACTTT. It translates to CAWSVQSDSPLHF.

This chain connects TRBV6-1 to TRBJ2-7; 10 bases are shared with TRBD2. CDR1 and CDR2 (germline): MNHNS, SASEGT. The CDR3 is 13 residues long. The V segment lost 8 bases and the J segment 5 bases; nucleotides outside the gene matches: 6. For the CDR3, the DNA is TGTGCCAGCGTAGCGGGAGGCATGAACGAGCAGTACTTC. It codes for CASVAGGMNEQYF.

V gene TRBV4-1 combines with J gene TRBJ2-7, with D possibly matching TRBD2 (5 bases). V was cut by 2 bases and J by 1 base, with 9 bases left in between. The CDR3 consists of 14 residues. The V gene's germline CDR1 is MGHRA and CDR2 YSYEKL. The CDR3 coding sequence is TGCGCCAGCAGCCAAATGGGCGGGTCCTACGAGCAGTACTTC. Translation: CASSQMGGSYEQYF.

V and J are TRBV5-1 and TRBJ2-4; TRBD1 agrees at 7 bases. CDR1 is SGHRS, CDR2 YFSETQ, per germline. The CDR3 is 12 amino acids. V lost 2 bases, J lost 8 bases, and 1 base stayed unmatched. The DNA for the CDR3 is TGCGCCAGCAGCTTTCAGGGGGACATTCAGTACTTC. This gives the protein CASSFQGDIQYF.

V gene TRBV23-1 combines with J gene TRBJ2-2; 7 positions match TRBD2. Being an ORF, TRBV23-1 has a function that is uncertain. With 0 bases clipped from V and 4 bases from J, the junction kept 5 bases outside the gene matches. The CDR3 extends over 16 amino acids. This chain's CDR3 is CASSQSAGVGTGELFF. The CDR3 DNA reads as TGCGCCAGCAGTCAATCGGCGGGGGTTGGCACCGGGGAGCTGTTTTTT.

The chain employs TRBV6-5 and TRBJ1-1, with D maybe TRBD1 (6 bases). The CDR3 sequence is 14 residues long. Trimming removed 3 bases at V and 7 bases at J, with 15 bases between. Germline CDR1 MNHEY, CDR2 SVGAGI. The CDR3 loop is CASSYRGSAGEAFF. Written as DNA, the CDR3 is TGTGCCAGCAGTTATAGGGGGTCGGCGGGTGAAGCTTTCTTT.